This T cell receptor (beta chain) emerged from a study of metastatic and nonmetastatic thyroid tumors. Overall study context: The study looked at repertoires side by side in blood and in tumor or nodule tissue from malignant and benign thyroid patients.

Each patient came to thyroid surgery without any prior treatment (of any kind). This CDR3 contains 14 residues. CDR1 is SEHNR, CDR2 FQNEAQ, per germline (reference sequence). Trimming left V 8 bases short and J 1 base short, with 14 bases between. TCRdb redid the clone calls on the PCR reads using MiXCR. The table has about 14,000 clones, around a third seen once. This receptor was obtained from a female donor with papillary thyroid cancer or a benign thyroid nodule (not recorded which). Some clones in this sample may be carry-over from other donors' samples. Source material: tumor tissue. The gene calls are TRBV7-9 and TRBJ1-1; tentative D call: TRBD1 (5 bases). CDR3 amino acids: CASVPGRQNTEAFF. CDR3 DNA sequence: TGTGCCAGCGTGCCGGGACGTCAGAACACTGAAGCTTTCTTT.